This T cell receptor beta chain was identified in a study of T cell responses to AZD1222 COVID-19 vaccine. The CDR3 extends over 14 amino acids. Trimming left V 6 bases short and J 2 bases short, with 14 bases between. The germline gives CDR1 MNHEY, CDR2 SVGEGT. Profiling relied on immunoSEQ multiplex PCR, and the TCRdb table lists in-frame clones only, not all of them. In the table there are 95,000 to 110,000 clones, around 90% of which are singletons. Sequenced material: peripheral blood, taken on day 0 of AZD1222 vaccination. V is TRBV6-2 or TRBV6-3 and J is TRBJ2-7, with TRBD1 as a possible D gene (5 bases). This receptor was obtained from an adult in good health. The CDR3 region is CASSPPDRTYEQYF. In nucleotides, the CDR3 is TGTGCCAGCAGCCCCCCCGACAGAACCTACGAGCAGTACTTC.